In its sample, the clone carrying this T cell receptor beta chain was seen a few times. Its target is not known. This sample is drawn from a study of blood T cells in healthy people across ages. Whole-study findings and limits: The fall in TCR beta diversity per million T cells was roughly linear with age.

V was pared by 5 bases and J by 1 base, with 5 bases of the junction left unmatched. Germline CDR1 is DFQATT and CDR2 is SNEGSKA (reference sequence). The CDR3 loop spans 15 amino acids. Using a J-beta primer mix together with a sample-barcoded 5' primer, a second PCR was run for roughly 7 to 11 cycles. TCRdb recomputed calls from the 5' RACE reads with MiXCR, one row per CDR3 protein. The sample yields over a million distinct CDR3 sequences, approximately 43% seen once. Healthy Caucasians from Russia aged about 6 to 100 served as donors. The TCR originated in a woman under 30 in good health. The chain links TRBV20-1 to TRBJ1-2; 12 nucleotides match TRBD1. Sequenced sample: blood. For the CDR3, the DNA is TGCAGTGCTCCGGGACAGGGGGCGGTTAACTATGGCTACACCTTC. Its protein is CSAPGQGAVNYGYTF.